The sequence of this TCR beta chain was determined in a study of shared clonotypes between healthy human individuals. Germline loops: CDR1 SGHVS, CDR2 FNYEAQ. V was pared by 5 bases and J by 5 bases, with 12 bases between. The CDR3 totals 13 residues. The protocol was immunoSEQ multiplex PCR, while the TCRdb copy is restricted to in-frame clones and leaves out a portion. The table has over 2,000,000 clones, 80% to 95% seen once. Naive CD8 cells were CD45RO-negative, positively selected for CCR7, excluding terminally differentiated effector memory CD45RA+ cells. The TCR sequence derives from a man aged 18 to 30 in good health. Some clones in this sample may be carry-over from other donors' samples. The rearrangement links TRBV7-6 to TRBJ2-5; D possibly corresponds to TRBD2 (6 bases). The sample consisted of naive CD8+ T cells from PBMCs. The CDR3 DNA reads TGTGCCAGCAGCCCTTACGGGGGTGAGACCCAGTACTTC. It translates to CASSPYGGETQYF.